This T cell receptor (beta chain) appears in the sequencing data of a study of T cells in Graves' hyperthyroidism and ophthalmopathy. General observations from the study: The majority of expanded thyroid clonotypes above 0.001 also appeared in blood. The model made its ophthalmopathy prediction, and onset followed a median approximately 7 months later.

Individuals with ophthalmopathy presented a Clinical Activity Score of at least 3, a NOSPECS grade of at least 4 and a duration under 3 months. Diagnosis relied on clinical symptoms, serum thyroxine and TRAb, thyroid ultrasound and orbital computed tomography. Between the trimmed V and J ends, which lost 4 bases and 5 bases, there was a span of 8 bases. Per germline, CDR1 GTSNPN and CDR2 SVGIG (reference sequence). CDR3 length: 11 amino acids. This clonotype was found many times. Its antigen is currently unknown. TCR beta CDR3 region amplification was performed from RNA transcripts. The HTBI primer set was used in a first-round RT-PCR of the TCR CDR3. TCRdb passed the multiplex PCR reads through MiXCR, listing each CDR3 protein once. The sample contains about 610,000 distinct CDR3 sequences, roughly 15% of which appear only once.

The V and J genes are TRBV30 and TRBJ1-1; D ambiguous. What was sequenced was blood. The receptor's source is a woman between 40 and 50 years old with Graves' ophthalmopathy. CDR3 residues: CAWILPTEAFF. CDR3 DNA: TGTGCCTGGATTCTCCCTACTGAAGCTTTCTTT.